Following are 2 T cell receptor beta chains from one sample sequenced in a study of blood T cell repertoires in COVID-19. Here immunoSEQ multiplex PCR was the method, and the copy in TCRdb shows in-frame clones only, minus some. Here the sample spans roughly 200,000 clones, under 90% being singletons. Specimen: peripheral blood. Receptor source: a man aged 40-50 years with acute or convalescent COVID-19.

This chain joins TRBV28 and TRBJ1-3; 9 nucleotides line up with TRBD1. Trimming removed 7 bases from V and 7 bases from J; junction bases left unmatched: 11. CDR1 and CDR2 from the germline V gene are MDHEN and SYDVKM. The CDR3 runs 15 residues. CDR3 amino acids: CASNSDDRGGNTIYF. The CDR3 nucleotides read TGTGCCAGCAACAGCGACGACAGGGGGGGGAACACCATATATTTT.

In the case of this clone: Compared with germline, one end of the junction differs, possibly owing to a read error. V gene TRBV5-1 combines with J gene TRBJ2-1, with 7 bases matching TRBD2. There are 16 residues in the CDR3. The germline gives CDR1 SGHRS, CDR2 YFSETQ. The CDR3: CASSLLSGGPSSSLLF. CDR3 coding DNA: TGCGCCAGCAGCTTGCTTTCGGGGGGACCCTCCTCGTCGTTGCTCTTC. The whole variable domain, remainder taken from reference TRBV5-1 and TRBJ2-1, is KAGVTQTPRYLIKTRGQQVTLSCSPISGHRSVSWYQQTPGQGLQFLFEYFSETQRNKGNFPGRFSGRQFSNSRSEMNVSTLELGDSALYLCASSLLSGGPSSSLLFGPGTRLTVL.